Listed below are T cell receptor beta chains from one sample, sequenced in a study of T-cell memory formation after mild COVID-19. One entry per CDR3 protein results from TCRdb running MiXCR on the 5' RACE reads. The sample contains a few hundred thousand distinct CDR3 sequences, roughly 21% of which appear only once. The sequenced material came from PBMCs or a T cell subset sorted from them (not recorded which). Source of these receptors: an adult woman who had mild COVID-19 (a few samples of this study predate the infection). Cell type and time point are not known. The CDR3 runs from the conserved cysteine through the conserved F or W. The order of the fields is D gene, V gene, J gene, clone size, CDR3 DNA, CDR3 protein. D genes are given only for firm matches. Only some rows state a clone size, as once, few, many or a class for expanded clones.

TRBD1	TRBV7-2	TRBJ2-6	few	TGTGCCAGCAGCCCCAGGAAGGGGGCCATCGGTGGGGCCAACGTCCTGACTTTC	CASSPRKGAIGGANVLTF
-	TRBV20-1	TRBJ1-5	-	TGCAGTGCTAGAAGGGAGGGGAACAATCAGCCCCAGCATTTT	CSARREGNNQPQHF
-	TRBV7-9	TRBJ1-4	-	TGTGCCAGCAGCTCCGTTCAGGGAGGGATAGCTAATGAAAAACTGTTTTTT	CASSSVQGGIANEKLFF
-	TRBV7-8	TRBJ1-3	few	TGTGCCAGCAGCTTAAATCGGGAGAACTCTGGAAACACCATATATTTT	CASSLNRENSGNTIYF
-	TRBV6-2/TRBV6-3	TRBJ1-1	few	TGTGCCAGCAGTTACGGGCGTATGAACACTGAAGCTTTCTTT	CASSYGRMNTEAFF
-	TRBV20-1	TRBJ2-2	-	TGCAGTGCTAGAGAACGGGGGCAAACCGGGGAGCTGTTTTTT	CSARERGQTGELFF
TRBD2	TRBV7-7	TRBJ2-1	few	TGTGCCAGCAGCCCAGTCCCAGGACTAGCGGGGGGGCCGGATGAGCAGTTCTTC	CASSPVPGLAGGPDEQFF
TRBD2	TRBV20-1	TRBJ2-1	-	TGCAGTGCCGAGGGCGGGGGGGCTGCCTCCTACAATGAGCAGTTCTTC	CSAEGGGAASYNEQFF
-	TRBV10-3	TRBJ1-2	-	TGTGCCATCGGCCAGGGGCTCTATGGCTACACCTTC	CAIGQGLYGYTF
-	TRBV19	TRBJ2-1	few	TGTGCCAGTAGTCCAACTTGGGGGAGCAATGAGCAGTTCTTC	CASSPTWGSNEQFF
TRBD2	TRBV20-1	TRBJ2-1	few	TGCAGTGCTGCCCCCCGCACTAGCGGGGGGGTATACAATGAGCAGTTCTTC	CSAAPRTSGGVYNEQFF
TRBD1	TRBV20-1	TRBJ2-5	many	TGCAGTGCTAAAACAGGGGGCGCCGGGGAGACCCAGTACTTC	CSAKTGGAGETQYF
-	TRBV10-3	TRBJ2-3	many	TGTGCCATCAGTGAGAGGGGGGCGCGCGATACGCAGTATTTT	CAISERGARDTQYF
-	TRBV4-1	TRBJ2-3	few	TGCGCCAGCAGCCAAACGACAGGAAAGACAGATACGCAGTATTTT	CASSQTTGKTDTQYF